This T cell receptor beta chain was sequenced during a study of T cells in women clearing cervical HPV infection. TCRdb keeps only in-frame clones here, not all; method: immunoSEQ multiplex PCR. The sample includes 9,000 to 15,000 clones. Trimming took 6 bases from V and 5 from J; bases not matched to a gene: 5. CDR3 length: 14 amino acids. The germline gives CDR1 SNHLY, CDR2 FYNNEI. A word on this clone: The read halts 3 residues ahead of the CDR3 end, with the missing end drawn from the germline J gene.

The receptor was derived from a woman between 18 and 70 years old with a cervical HPV16 infection that either progressed to CIN3+ or cleared (not recorded which). V usage is TRBV2 and J usage is TRBJ2-5, with 11 bases fitting TRBD2. What was sequenced was blood buffy coat. This CDR3 is CASSGTSGGETQYF. The covered CDR3 bases are TGTGCCAGCAGCGGGACTAGCGGAGGGGAGACC.